This section outlines one TCR beta chain sequence together with its context. Antigen unknown. V was pared by 3 bases and J by 3 bases, with 15 bases between. Germline CDR1 SGHNT, CDR2 YYREEE (reference sequence). The CDR3 is 15 residues long. The data stem from a study of cytomegalovirus exposure and HLA in healthy donors. The study ran its PCR with 60 Vbeta and 13 Jbeta primers. The table came from immunoSEQ multiplex PCR; TCRdb's copy has only in-frame clones and leaves some out. Of over 150,000 clones in the sample, about 83% were seen once. Study-level points and caveats: Associated with HLA alleles at 0.05 false discovery rate in a later analysis were fewer than 20,000 TCR beta sequences.

The chain employs TRBV5-4 and TRBJ1-1; D is perhaps TRBD1 (5 bases). The sample taken for sequencing was PBMCs. This receptor was taken from a woman aged 40 to 50 in good health and CMV-seronegative. CDR3 protein: CASSSIGGGDTEAFF. CDR3 sequence (DNA): TGTGCCAGCAGCTCGATCGGGGGAGGAGACACTGAAGCTTTCTTT.